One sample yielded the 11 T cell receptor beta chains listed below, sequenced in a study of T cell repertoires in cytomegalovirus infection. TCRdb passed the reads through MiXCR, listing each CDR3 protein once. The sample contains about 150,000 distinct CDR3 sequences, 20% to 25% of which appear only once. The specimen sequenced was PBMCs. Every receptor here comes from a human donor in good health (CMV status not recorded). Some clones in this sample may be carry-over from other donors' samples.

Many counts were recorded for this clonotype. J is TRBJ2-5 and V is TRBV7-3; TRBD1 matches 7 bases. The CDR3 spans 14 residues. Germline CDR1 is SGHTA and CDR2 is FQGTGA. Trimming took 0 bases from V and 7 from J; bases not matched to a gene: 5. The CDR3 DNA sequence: TGTGCCAGCAGCTTAACAGGGGGCGGCGCGACCCAGTACTTC. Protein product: CASSLTGGGATQYF. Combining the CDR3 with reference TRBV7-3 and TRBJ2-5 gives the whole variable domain GAGVSQTPSNKVTEKGKYVELRCDPISGHTALYWYRQSLGQGPEFLIYFQGTGAADDSGLPNDRFFAVRPEGSVSTLKIQRTERGDSAVYLCASSLTGGGATQYFGPGTRLLVL.

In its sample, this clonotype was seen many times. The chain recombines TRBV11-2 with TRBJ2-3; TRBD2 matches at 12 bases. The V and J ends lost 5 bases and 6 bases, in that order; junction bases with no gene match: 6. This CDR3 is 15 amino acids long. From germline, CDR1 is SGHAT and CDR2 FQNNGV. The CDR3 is CASSPGLAGDDTQYF. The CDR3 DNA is TGTGCCAGCAGCCCGGGACTAGCGGGCGACGATACGCAGTATTTT.

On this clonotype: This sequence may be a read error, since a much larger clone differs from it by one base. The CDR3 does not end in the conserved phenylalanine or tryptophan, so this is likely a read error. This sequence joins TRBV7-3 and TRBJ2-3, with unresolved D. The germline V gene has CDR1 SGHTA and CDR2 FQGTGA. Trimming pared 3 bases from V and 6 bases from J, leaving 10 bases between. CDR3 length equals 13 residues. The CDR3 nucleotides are TGTGCCAGCAGCTTTCAGGTTTCCGATACGCAGTATTCT. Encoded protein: CASSFQVSDTQYS.

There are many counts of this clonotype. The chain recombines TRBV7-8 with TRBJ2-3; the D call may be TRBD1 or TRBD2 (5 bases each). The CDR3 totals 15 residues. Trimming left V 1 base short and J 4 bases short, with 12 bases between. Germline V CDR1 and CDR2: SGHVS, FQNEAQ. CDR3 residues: CASSLGGSGADTQYF. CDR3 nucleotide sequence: TGTGCCAGCAGCTTAGGGGGGAGTGGGGCAGATACGCAGTATTTT.

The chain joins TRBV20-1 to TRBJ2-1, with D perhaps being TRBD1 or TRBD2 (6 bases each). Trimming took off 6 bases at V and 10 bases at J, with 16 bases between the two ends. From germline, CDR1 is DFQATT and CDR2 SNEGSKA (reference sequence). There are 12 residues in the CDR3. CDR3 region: CSASSGAREQFF. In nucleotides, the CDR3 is TGCAGTGCCAGCTCGGGGGCGCGGGAGCAGTTCTTC.

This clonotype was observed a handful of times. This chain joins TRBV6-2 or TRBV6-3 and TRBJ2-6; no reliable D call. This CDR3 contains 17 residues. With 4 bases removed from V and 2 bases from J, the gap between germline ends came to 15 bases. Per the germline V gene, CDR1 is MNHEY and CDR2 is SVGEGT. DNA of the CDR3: TGTGCCAGCAGTTCTCCTATGGGGATCGCTGGGGCCAACGTCCTGACTTTC. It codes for CASSSPMGIAGANVLTF.

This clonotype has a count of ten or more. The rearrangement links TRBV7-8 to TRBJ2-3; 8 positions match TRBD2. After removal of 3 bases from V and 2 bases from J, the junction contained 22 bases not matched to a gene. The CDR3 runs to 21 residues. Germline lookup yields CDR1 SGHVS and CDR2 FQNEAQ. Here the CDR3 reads CASSLGGGGGGYLLTTDTQYF. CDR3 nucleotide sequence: TGTGCCAGCAGCTTGGGGGGAGGTGGCGGGGGGTACCTACTAACCACAGATACGCAGTATTTT. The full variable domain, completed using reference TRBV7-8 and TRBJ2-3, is GAGVSQSPRYKVAKRGQDVALRCDPISGHVSLFWYQQALGQGPEFLTYFQNEAQLDKSGLPSDRFFAERPEGSVSTLKIQRTQQEDSAVYLCASSLGGGGGGYLLTTDTQYFGPGTRLTVL.

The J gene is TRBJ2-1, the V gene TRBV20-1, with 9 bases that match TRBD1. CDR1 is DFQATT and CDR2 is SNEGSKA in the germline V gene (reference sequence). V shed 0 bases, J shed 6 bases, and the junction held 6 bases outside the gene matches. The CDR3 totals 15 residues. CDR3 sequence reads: CSARDSDRGLNEQFF. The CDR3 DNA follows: TGCAGTGCTAGAGATTCGGACAGGGGTCTCAATGAGCAGTTCTTC.

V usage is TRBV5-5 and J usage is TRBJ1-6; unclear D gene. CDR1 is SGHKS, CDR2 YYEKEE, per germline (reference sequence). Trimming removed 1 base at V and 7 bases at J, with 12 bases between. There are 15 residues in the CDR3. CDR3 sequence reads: CASSLLLERNSPLHF. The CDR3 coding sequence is TGTGCCAGCAGCTTGTTACTGGAGCGAAATTCACCCCTCCACTTT.

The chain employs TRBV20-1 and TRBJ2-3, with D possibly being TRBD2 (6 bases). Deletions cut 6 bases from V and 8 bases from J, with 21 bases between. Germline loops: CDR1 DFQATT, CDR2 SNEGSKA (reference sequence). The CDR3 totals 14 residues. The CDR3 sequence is CSARSSVSGGTQYF. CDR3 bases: TGCAGTGCCCGATCTAGCGTGAGTGGAGGTACGCAGTATTTT.

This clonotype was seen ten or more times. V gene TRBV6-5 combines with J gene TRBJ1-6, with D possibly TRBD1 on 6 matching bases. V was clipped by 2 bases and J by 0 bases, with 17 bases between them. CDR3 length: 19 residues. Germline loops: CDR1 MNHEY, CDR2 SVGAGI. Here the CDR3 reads CASSYTRQDGSSYNSPLHF. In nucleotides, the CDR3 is TGTGCCAGCAGTTACACCCGACAGGACGGGAGCTCCTATAATTCACCCCTCCACTTT.